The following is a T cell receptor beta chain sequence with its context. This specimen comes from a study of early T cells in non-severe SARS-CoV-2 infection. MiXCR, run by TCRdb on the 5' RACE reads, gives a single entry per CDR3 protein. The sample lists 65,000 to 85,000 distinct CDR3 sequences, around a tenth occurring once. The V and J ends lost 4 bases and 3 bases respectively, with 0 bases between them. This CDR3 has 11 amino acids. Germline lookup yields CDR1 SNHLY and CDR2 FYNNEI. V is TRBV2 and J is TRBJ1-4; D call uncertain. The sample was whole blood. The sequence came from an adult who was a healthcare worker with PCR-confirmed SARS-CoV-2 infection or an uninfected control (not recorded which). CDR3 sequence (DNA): TGTGCCAGCAGTGCTAATGAAAAACTGTTTTTT. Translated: CASSANEKLFF.